This TCR beta chain came from a study of blood T cell repertoires in COVID-19 (dated by TCRdb to 2018 to 2020). The study in broad terms: Collaborator samples came from the United States, Italy and Spain and covered acute and convalescent phases of COVID-19. The prospective study material was composed of cDNA or gDNA derived from T cells, B-cell-depleted T cells, or PBMCs. Subjects who had been exposed to COVID-19, were actively infected with it, or had recovered from it provided the deeply sampled blood TCRbeta repertoires that made up the dataset. The repertoires were released in a freely available public database meant as a resource for research on the immune response to SARS-CoV-2. The samples were drawn from two sources: the first 160 participants of the ongoing ImmuneRACE study, and 1,200 or so subjects contributed by 6 global collaborators. The sample metadata nearly always contained a de-identified subject ID, COVID-19 status, age in years and sex. Where available, HLA class I and class II types were taken from metadata supplied by the sample provider and were not determined by assay-based typing.

The immunoSEQ Assay, a bias-controlled multiplex PCR, was used to amplify TCRbeta CDR3 regions from genomic DNA. The authors' pipeline ran thus. Within the assay, amplification of reference gene primers was used to estimate how many nucleated cells each sample contained. To quantify the absolute abundance of each unique TCRbeta CDR3 rearrangement, sequence reads were collapsed and filtered. For each sample, productive Simpson clonality was calculated by taking the square root of Simpson's diversity index across productive rearrangements. The table was pulled from immuneACCESS by TCRdb, which kept in-frame rearrangements only. Such tables lose some clones; where checked, under half of the loss comes from unresolved V genes, and the rest has no known cause. For V, J and clone size, that table is used; D and trimming come from the DNA. Present in this sample are approximately 270,000 clones, around 81% of which were seen just once. Jointly, the top ten make up 15% to 19% of the sample.

This clone was observed a handful of times. What antigen it recognizes has not been identified. The record has no base qualities; no much larger clone is one base away. One collaborating source in Seattle enrolled patients while the patients were actively infected and followed the patients over time throughout the course of disease. The collaborating institutions used their own protocols to collect whole blood in K2EDTA tubes. For TCRbeta analysis, collaborator samples were shipped as frozen whole blood, as isolated PBMCs, or as DNA extracted from either sample type. V was cut back by 5 bases and J by 7 bases, leaving a gap of 9 bases between them. For CDR1 and CDR2, the germline V gene (reference sequence) lists MNHEY and SMNVEV. CDR3 length: 13 amino acids, cysteine to phenylalanine. Just CDR3 DNA is preserved here, 39 bases in frame from base 1. Results the study describes overall, beyond this receptor: The amount of clinical and demographic metadata varied by source and participant and was provided uncurated.

This receptor was obtained from a person aged 65 to 85 with COVID-19, enrolled during active disease. Recombination connected TRBV27 to TRBJ1-6; confidence is insufficient to name the D gene. Sequencing was performed on peripheral blood. The CDR3 protein: CASSPYYNSPLHF. The nucleotides read TGTGCCAGCAGTCCCTACTACAATTCACCCCTCCACTTT.